This T cell receptor (beta chain) emerged from a study of pediatric ulcerative colitis. Study-level points and caveats: Ulcerative colitis patients shared more blood-rectal clones than controls. Rectal pinch biopsies may include blood-derived T cells.

The rectum was sampled with one to two pinch biopsies at colonoscopy. The repertoire was sequenced with immunoSEQ multiplex PCR; TCRdb's copy has only in-frame clones and lacks some. The table includes 15,000 or so clones, roughly three quarters detected once. Only one count was recorded for this clone. As yet, its antigen is unknown. Germline V gene sequence: CDR1 LNHNV, CDR2 YYDKDF (reference sequence). The CDR3 totals 13 residues. V dropped 5 bases and J dropped 6 bases, with 14 bases sitting between them. Sample: gut tissue. This chain joins TRBV15 and TRBJ2-7; D might be TRBD2 (5 bases). The receptor was derived from a boy between 10 and 17 years old who was a control in a study of pediatric ulcerative colitis. The DNA of the CDR3 is TGTGCCACCAGCCCTTCACTAGGAGGCGAGCAGTACGTC. Encoded protein: CATSPSLGGEQYV.